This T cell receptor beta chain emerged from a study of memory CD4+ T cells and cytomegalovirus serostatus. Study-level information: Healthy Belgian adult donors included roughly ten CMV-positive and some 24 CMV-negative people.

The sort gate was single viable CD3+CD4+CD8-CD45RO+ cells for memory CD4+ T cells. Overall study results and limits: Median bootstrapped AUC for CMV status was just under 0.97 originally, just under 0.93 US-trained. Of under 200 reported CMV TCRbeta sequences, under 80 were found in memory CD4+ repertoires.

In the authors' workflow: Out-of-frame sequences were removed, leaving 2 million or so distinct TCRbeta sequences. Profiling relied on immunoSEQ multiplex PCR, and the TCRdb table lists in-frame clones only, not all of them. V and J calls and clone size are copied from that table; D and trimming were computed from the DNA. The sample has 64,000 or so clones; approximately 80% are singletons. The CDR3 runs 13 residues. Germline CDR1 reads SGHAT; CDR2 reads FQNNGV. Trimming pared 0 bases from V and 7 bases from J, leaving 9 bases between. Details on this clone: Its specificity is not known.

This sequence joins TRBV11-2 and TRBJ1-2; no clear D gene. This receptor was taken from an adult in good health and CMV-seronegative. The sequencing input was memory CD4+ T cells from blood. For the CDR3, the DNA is TGTGCCAGCAGCTTAGAACCCTCTTTTGGCTACACCTTC. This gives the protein CASSLEPSFGYTF.